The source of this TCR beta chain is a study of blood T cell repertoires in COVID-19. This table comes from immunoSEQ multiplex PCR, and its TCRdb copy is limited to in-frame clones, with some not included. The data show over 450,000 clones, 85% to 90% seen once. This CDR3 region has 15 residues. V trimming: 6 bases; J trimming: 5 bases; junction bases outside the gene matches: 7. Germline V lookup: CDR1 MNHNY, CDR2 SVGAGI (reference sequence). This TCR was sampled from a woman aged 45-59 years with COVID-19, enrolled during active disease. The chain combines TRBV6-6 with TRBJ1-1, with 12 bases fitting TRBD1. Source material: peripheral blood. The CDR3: CASRVGDRGQTEAFF. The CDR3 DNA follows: TGTGCCAGCAGAGTAGGGGACAGGGGGCAAACTGAAGCTTTCTTT.